These T cell receptor beta chains were read from a single sample in a study of early T cells in non-severe SARS-CoV-2 infection. TCRdb used MiXCR to reprocess the 5' RACE reads, holding one entry per CDR3 protein. The table lists about 21,000 distinct CDR3 sequences, approximately 5.8% of them singletons, with about 15% in the top ten. The sample consisted of whole blood, taken at baseline. The receptors originated from an adult who was a healthcare worker with PCR-confirmed SARS-CoV-2 infection or an uninfected control (not recorded which). The CDR3 runs from the conserved cysteine through the conserved F or W. The order of the fields is V gene, D gene, clone size, J gene, CDR3 DNA, CDR3 protein. D genes are given only for firm matches. Clone size, where shown, is once, few, many, or a class for clones that have expanded.

>TRBV28|NA|few|TRBJ2-7
TGTGCCAGCTTTTTACCTCAGTTCGAGCAGTACTTC
CASFLPQFEQYF
>TRBV5-1|TRBD2|NA|TRBJ2-7
TGCGCCAGCAGCTTTAGCGGGGGCGAGCAGTACTTC
CASSFSGGEQYF
>TRBV7-3|TRBD1|many|TRBJ1-3
TGTGCCAGCAGCTTAACAGGGACAGTTGGAAACACCATATATTTT
CASSLTGTVGNTIYF
>TRBV7-6|NA|few|TRBJ2-2
TGTGCCAGCAGCTCCCTGGGGCAGGACACCGGGGAGCTGTTTTTT
CASSSLGQDTGELFF
>TRBV12-3/TRBV12-4|TRBD2|few|TRBJ2-1
TGTGCCAGCAGCCCGGGACTAGCGGGTCGGGCGCAGTTCTTC
CASSPGLAGRAQFF
>TRBV4-3|NA|few|TRBJ2-7
TGCGCCAGCAGCCAAGATAGGACACACACCTACGAGCAGTACTTC
CASSQDRTHTYEQYF
>TRBV7-8|TRBD1|few|TRBJ1-5
TGTGCCAGCAGTCCCGGACAGGGCACTCAGCCCCAGCATTTT
CASSPGQGTQPQHF
>TRBV7-9|NA|medium-sized|TRBJ2-3
TGTGCCAGCAGCCGCGGCACAGATACGCAGTATTTT
CASSRGTDTQYF
>TRBV7-2|TRBD1|many|TRBJ2-1
TGTGCCAGCAGCAGAGGACAGGGGAGCGATGAGCAGTTCTTC
CASSRGQGSDEQFF
>TRBV30|NA|medium-sized|TRBJ1-3
TGTGCCTGGAGTTCACGACGAGGAACGGGGGCGGGCGGAAACACCATATATTTT
CAWSSRRGTGAGGNTIYF
>TRBV7-2|NA|NA|TRBJ2-5
TGTGCCAGCAGCTTAAACCGGGACACACACCAAGAGACCCAGTACTTC
CASSLNRDTHQETQYF
>TRBV7-8|NA|few|TRBJ1-2
TGTGCCAGCAGCTTCGGGGTGGGGGAGAACTATGGCTACACCTTC
CASSFGVGENYGYTF
>TRBV9|TRBD1|NA|TRBJ2-7
TGTGCCAGCAGCTCTACCGGGACAGGGGGCTACGAGCAGTACTTC
CASSSTGTGGYEQYF
>TRBV2|TRBD2|many|TRBJ2-2
TGTGCCAGCAGGCGCGGGGGAAAGAACACCGGGGAGCTGTTTTTT
CASRRGGKNTGELFF
>TRBV20-1|TRBD1|few|TRBJ2-7
TGCAGTGCTAGAGATCACACAGACAGGGTAAGGGAGCAGTACTTC
CSARDHTDRVREQYF
>TRBV12-3/TRBV12-4|NA|few|TRBJ2-2
TGTGCCAGCAGTTTCCGCCAGACGAACACCGGGGAGCTGTTTTTT
CASSFRQTNTGELFF
>TRBV7-9|TRBD1|NA|TRBJ1-4
TGTGCCAGCAGCCCCAGACAGGGGATGAATGAAAAACTGTTTTTT
CASSPRQGMNEKLFF
>TRBV20-1|NA|many|TRBJ2-7
TGCAGTGCTAGTGTCTCCCAGGGGGAGCAGTACTTC
CSASVSQGEQYF
>TRBV19|TRBD1|NA|TRBJ1-2
TGTGCCAGTACCCAACCGGGACAGCCTTCCTATGGCTACACCTTC
CASTQPGQPSYGYTF
>TRBV6-5|NA|few|TRBJ2-7
TGTGCCAGCCCCCCAAGGCACCCTTTTGTGTCCTACGAGCAGTACTTC
CASPPRHPFVSYEQYF
>TRBV7-9|NA|many|TRBJ2-7
TGTGCCAGCAGCGCAGGGGGGAGATCATCCTACGAGCAGTACTTC
CASSAGGRSSYEQYF
>TRBV5-1|TRBD2|NA|TRBJ2-1
TGCGCCAGCAGCTTGGCAGCGGGGGGGCTGTTCAATGAGCAGTTCTTC
CASSLAAGGLFNEQFF
>TRBV19|NA|few|TRBJ1-1
TGTGCCAGTGGGCGAATGAACACTGAAGCTTTCTTT
CASGRMNTEAFF
>TRBV11-3|NA|many|TRBJ2-5
TGTGCCAGCAGCCGGACAGAGAAAGAGACCCAGTACTTC
CASSRTEKETQYF
>TRBV7-2|NA|medium-sized|TRBJ2-3
TGTGCCAGCAGCTTAAAGACCGGGCGAGATACGCAGTATTTT
CASSLKTGRDTQYF
>TRBV7-6|TRBD1|many|TRBJ1-3
TGTGCCAGCAGCACAGGGGGTACCTCTGGAAACACCATATATTTT
CASSTGGTSGNTIYF
>TRBV19|NA|many|TRBJ2-7
TGTGCCAGTAGGAATCAACAGGGACATTCCTACGAGCAGTACTTC
CASRNQQGHSYEQYF
>TRBV7-2|NA|many|TRBJ2-1
TGTGCCAGCAGCTTAGCTGGGACCCCAAGCAATGAGCAGTTCTTC
CASSLAGTPSNEQFF
>TRBV12-3/TRBV12-4|NA|many|TRBJ1-1
TGTGCCAGCAGTTTCTTAAGAGGGGAAGCTTTCTTT
CASSFLRGEAFF
>TRBV5-1|NA|few|TRBJ2-1
TGCGCCAGCAGACTGGACAATGAGCAGTTCTTC
CASRLDNEQFF
>TRBV6-1|NA|NA|TRBJ1-2
TGTGCCAGCAGTGATAAACGAGGAGACGACTATGGCTACACCTTC
CASSDKRGDDYGYTF
>TRBV11-2|TRBD2|many|TRBJ2-1
TGTGCCAGCAGCCAAGTGCGTAGCGGGGACGGATGGAATGAGCAGTTCTTC
CASSQVRSGDGWNEQFF
>TRBV27|TRBD1|many|TRBJ1-1
TGTGCCAGCAGGGGACAGGGCTTTGAAGCTTTCTTT
CASRGQGFEAFF
>TRBV18|NA|NA|TRBJ2-2
TGTGCCAGCTCACGGACGGACACCGGGGAGCTGTTTTTT
CASSRTDTGELFF
>TRBV7-6|NA|many|TRBJ2-2
TGTGCCAGCAGCTTAGTTACGACCGGGGGTACCGGGGAGCTGTTTTTT
CASSLVTTGGTGELFF
>TRBV29-1|TRBD1|NA|TRBJ2-2
TGCAGCGTTGAAGCTCGACGGGACAGGCGGAACACCGGGGAGCTGTTTTTT
CSVEARRDRRNTGELFF
>TRBV27|NA|NA|TRBJ1-2
TGTGCCAGCAGTTTAGACAGACTTGGTAATGGCTACACCTTC
CASSLDRLGNGYTF
>TRBV28|NA|NA|TRBJ2-4
TGTGCCAGCAGCGCGGGACTTTTGAACATTCAGTACTTC
CASSAGLLNIQYF
>TRBV24-1|NA|NA|TRBJ1-6
TGTGCCACCAGTGACTCAGGACACCGCTATAATTCACCCCTCCACTTT
CATSDSGHRYNSPLHF
>TRBV7-2|TRBD1|NA|TRBJ2-4
TGTGCCAGCAGCATTGACAGGGCGGCCAAAAACATTCAGTACTTC
CASSIDRAAKNIQYF
>TRBV5-4|TRBD1|medium-sized|TRBJ2-5
TGTGCCAGCAGCTTGGAACAGGGGGTACAAGAGACCCAGTACTTC
CASSLEQGVQETQYF
>TRBV11-2|NA|many|TRBJ1-6
TGTGCCAGCAGCTCACTAACAGGGAGTGGTTCACCCCTCCACTTT
CASSSLTGSGSPLHF
>TRBV5-1|NA|many|TRBJ2-1
TGCGCCAGCAGCTTGGGGATCTACAATGAGCAGTTCTTC
CASSLGIYNEQFF
>TRBV5-4|TRBD2|few|TRBJ2-3
TGTGCCAGCAGCCTGGGGGGGGGCACAGATACGCAGTATTTT
CASSLGGGTDTQYF
>TRBV14|NA|many|TRBJ1-2
TGTGCCAGCAGCCAAGACGACCTAAGCTATGGCTACACCTTC
CASSQDDLSYGYTF
>TRBV12-3/TRBV12-4|TRBD2|few|TRBJ2-3
TGTGCCAGCAGTTTCTCTCTAGCGGGGTTGGAAGATACGCAGTATTTT
CASSFSLAGLEDTQYF
>TRBV30|NA|many|TRBJ1-5
TGTGCCTGGAGTGCGGGGGATCAGCCCCAGCATTTT
CAWSAGDQPQHF
>TRBV6-2/TRBV6-3|NA|few|TRBJ2-2
TGTGCCAGCAGTAGGGGTTTCACCGGGGAGCTGTTTTTT
CASSRGFTGELFF
>TRBV7-2|TRBD1|few|TRBJ2-4
TGTGCCAGCAGCAGCCGGGACAGGTTAAAAAACATTCAGTACTTC
CASSSRDRLKNIQYF
>TRBV7-6|NA|NA|TRBJ2-5
TGTGCCAGCAGCTTAGCCCTGCTCCAAGAGACCCAGTACTTC
CASSLALLQETQYF
>TRBV6-5|NA|few|TRBJ1-3
TGTGCCAGTAAACGAGGGGGGAACTCTGGAAACACCATATATTTT
CASKRGGNSGNTIYF
>TRBV24-1|TRBD1|many|TRBJ2-3
TGTGCCACCAGTGATTCCTCGCCGGGACAGGGCCACACAGATACGCAGTATTTT
CATSDSSPGQGHTDTQYF
>TRBV20-1|NA|NA|TRBJ2-4
TGCAGTGCTAGAACCGACAGGAACATTCAGTACTTC
CSARTDRNIQYF
>TRBV29-1|NA|NA|TRBJ2-3
TGCAGCGTTGCAGCGCAGGCAAGCACAGATACGCAGTATTTT
CSVAAQASTDTQYF
>TRBV6-2/TRBV6-3|TRBD1|many|TRBJ2-7
TGTGCCAGCAGTTCCCGCCGGGACAGGGCTTTCTACGAGCAGTACTTC
CASSSRRDRAFYEQYF